The TCR beta chain described here comes from a study of TIL therapy for anti-PD-1-resistant metastatic lung cancer. Turning to the study itself: Tumors carried a median about 1.5 non-synonymous mutations per megabase. General study points: The cohort had more treatment-naive, never-smoker and oncogene-addicted patients than typical.

Time point defined: pre-treatment sample, taken before nivolumab and TIL therapy. Most excised metastases sampled were pleural nodules or supraclavicular lymph nodes. The CDR3 runs to 17 residues. For this clone: The antigen remains unidentified.

The libraries were made with immunoSEQ v3. Data came from immunoSEQ multiplex PCR; TCRdb stores just in-frame clones and leaves some out. This sample has some 970 clones, with over 70% found just once. The source was tumor tissue, collected at baseline. The chain employs TRBV21-1 and TRBJ2-6; the table's TRBD1 call for D was not verified on the DNA. TRBV21-1 is given as a pseudogene. The sequence came from a person aged 25-80 years with non-small cell lung cancer. This chain's CDR3 is CASSGLIQQSRANVLTF. CDR3 bases: TGTGCCAGCAGTGGTTTGATACAACAAAGTCGGGCCAACGTCCTGACTTTC.